This T cell receptor (beta chain) was identified in a study of cytomegalovirus exposure and HLA in healthy donors. PCR involved 60 Vbeta and 13 Jbeta primers. Profiled with immunoSEQ multiplex PCR; TCRdb holds only in-frame clones, not every one. The data show more than 95,000 clones, around 82% seen once. Details on this clone: Its cognate antigen is unknown.

Study-wide findings and caveats: The authors listed some 150 TCR beta chains as cytomegalovirus-associated. Through in vitro validation, three CMV-associated chains were shown to be specific for CMV antigens. Solely CMV serostatus was available to characterize immune exposure.

The sequence was collected from a man between 35 and 55 years old in good health and CMV-seronegative. Sequences were obtained from PBMCs.

The CDR3 loop is CATSREGQGGYGYTF. In DNA, the CDR3 is TGTGCCACCAGCAGGGAGGGGCAGGGAGGATATGGCTACACCTTC. V usage is TRBV15 and J usage is TRBJ1-2; D is possibly TRBD1 (5 bases). The V end lost 3 bases, the J end lost 5 bases, and 16 bases lay between the germline ends. Germline assignment: CDR1 LNHNV and CDR2 YYDKDF (reference sequence). The CDR3 covers 15 residues.